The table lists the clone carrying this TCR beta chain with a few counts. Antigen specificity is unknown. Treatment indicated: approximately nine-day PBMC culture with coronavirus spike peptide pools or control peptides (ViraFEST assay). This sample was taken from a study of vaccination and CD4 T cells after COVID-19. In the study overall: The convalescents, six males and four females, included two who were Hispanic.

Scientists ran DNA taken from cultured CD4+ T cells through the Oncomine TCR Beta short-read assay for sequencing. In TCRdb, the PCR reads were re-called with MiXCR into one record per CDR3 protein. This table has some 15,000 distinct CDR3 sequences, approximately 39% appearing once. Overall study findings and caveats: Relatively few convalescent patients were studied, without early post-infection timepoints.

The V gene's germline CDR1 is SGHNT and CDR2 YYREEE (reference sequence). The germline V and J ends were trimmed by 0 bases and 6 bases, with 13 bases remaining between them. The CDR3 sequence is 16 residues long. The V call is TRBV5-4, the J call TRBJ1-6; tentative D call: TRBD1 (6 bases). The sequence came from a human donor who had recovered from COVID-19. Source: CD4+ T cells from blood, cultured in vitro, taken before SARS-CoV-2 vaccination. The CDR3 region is CASSLARGGSNSPLHF. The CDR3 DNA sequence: TGTGCCAGCAGCTTGGCCAGGGGAGGCAGTAATTCACCCCTCCACTTT.